These 29 T cell receptor beta chains share one sample of origin, sequenced in a study of human T cells and chemical hapten exposure. In TCRdb, the RACE reads were re-called with MiXCR into one record per CDR3 protein. The sample has about 39,000 distinct CDR3 sequences, 10% to 15% seen once. Time point denoted: patch test 3, about 24 weeks after DPC sensitization. Treatment in this sample: therapeutic diphenylcyclopropenone sensitization with weekly scalp DPC. The starting material, unfractionated whole blood, was used for total RNA extraction. The sample here was whole blood, taken in connection with sensitization to the hapten diphenylcyclopropenone (DPC). These TCRs come from a woman in her 40s with alopecia areata. Some clones in this sample may be carry-over from other donors' samples.

This clonotype was detected only a few times. The rearrangement joins TRBV7-9 to TRBJ2-1; 9 bases align to TRBD2. With 4 bases clipped from V and 12 bases from J, the junction kept 10 bases outside the gene matches. The CDR3 covers 14 residues. Germline V gives CDR1 SEHNR, CDR2 FQNEAQ (reference sequence). The CDR3 DNA reads TGTGCCAGCAGCTCCCTGGCGGGGGGGTCGTCGCAGTTCTTC. It is translated as CASSSLAGGSSQFF. The entire variable domain, with the rest obtained from reference TRBV7-9 and TRBJ2-1, is as follows: DTGVSQNPRHKITKRGQNVTFRCDPISEHNRLYWYRQTLGQGPEFLTYFQNEAQLEKSRLLSDRFSAERPKGSFSTLEIQRTEQGDSAMYLCASSSLAGGSSQFFGPGTRLTVL.

This clonotype has at least ten counts. This chain uses TRBV20-1 with TRBJ2-7; 9 bases match TRBD1. J gave up 2 bases and V 6 bases, and 8 bases lay outside the gene matches. Germline V gene sequence: CDR1 DFQATT, CDR2 SNEGSKA (reference sequence). The CDR3 length is 14 residues. The CDR3 loop is CSALGDRATYEQYF. CDR3 in DNA: TGCAGTGCGCTTGGGGACAGGGCTACCTACGAGCAGTACTTC.

This clonotype was counted between two and nine times. The chain uses TRBV5-1 and TRBJ2-1; D is tentatively TRBD1 or TRBD2 (5 bases each). Deletions cut 6 bases from V and 8 bases from J, with 18 bases between. The CDR3 consists of 14 residues. In germline, CDR1 is SGHRS, CDR2 YFSETQ. The CDR3 spells CASTSGTSVDEQFF. CDR3 coding DNA: TGCGCCAGCACCTCCGGGACCTCAGTCGATGAGCAGTTCTTC.

This clonotype was detected only a few times. A read error may be the cause here, since a much bigger clone is one base away. This chain connects TRBV20-1 to TRBJ2-3, with TRBD2 matching 14 bases. With V trimmed by 0 bases and J by 5 bases, 7 bases remained unmatched. CDR3 size: 17 residues. From germline, CDR1 is DFQATT and CDR2 SNEGSKA (reference sequence). DNA for the CDR3: TGCAGTGCTAGAGATAGACTAGCGGGAGGGCCCATAGATACGCAGTATTTT. This translates into CSARDRLAGGPIDTQYF.

V and J are TRBV9 and TRBJ1-1; 7 positions agree with TRBD1. The germline V gene has CDR1 SGDLS and CDR2 YYNGEE. V shed 2 bases and J 7 bases; nucleotides not matched to a gene: 5. The CDR3 length is 13 residues. CDR3 protein: CASSVKGAGEAFF. The CDR3 nucleotides read TGTGCCAGCAGCGTTAAGGGGGCAGGTGAAGCTTTCTTT.

Many counts were recorded for this clonotype. The V and J genes are TRBV7-9 and TRBJ2-7, with a tentative D call TRBD1 (5 bases). The CDR3 covers 13 residues. V was shortened by 1 base and J by 2 bases, with 6 bases between the two germline ends. Looked up from germline, CDR1 is SEHNR and CDR2 is FQNEAQ (reference sequence). The CDR3: CASSLEGAYEQYF. The CDR3 coding sequence is TGTGCCAGCAGCTTAGAAGGGGCCTACGAGCAGTACTTC.

This clonotype was counted ten times or more. This chain joins TRBV6-1 and TRBJ1-5; the match to TRBD1 covers 12 bases. This CDR3 has 15 residues. With V trimmed by 6 bases and J by 3 bases, 3 bases remained unmatched. Germline V gene sequence: CDR1 MNHNS, CDR2 SASEGT. The CDR3 sequence: CASRPGQGANQPQHF. The CDR3 region has the DNA TGTGCCAGCAGACCGGGACAGGGGGCCAATCAGCCCCAGCATTTT.

V usage is TRBV5-1 and J usage is TRBJ1-2, with a tentative D call TRBD1 (5 bases). Germline V CDR1 and CDR2: SGHRS, YFSETQ. Deletions cut 0 bases from V and 3 bases from J, with 6 bases between. This CDR3 has 13 amino acids. CDR3 nucleotide sequence: TGCGCCAGCAGCTTGGGGGGCCACTATGGCTACACCTTC. It codes for CASSLGGHYGYTF.

This clonotype was detected only a few times. This rearrangement joins TRBV9 to TRBJ1-5; D ambiguous. Germline lookup yields CDR1 SGDLS and CDR2 YYNGEE. Trimming pared 0 bases from V and 6 bases from J, leaving 13 bases between. The length of the CDR3 is 15 residues. CDR3 nucleotides: TGTGCCAGCAGCGTAGGAGGGAGGAACGGTCAGCCCCAGCATTTT. It encodes CASSVGGRNGQPQHF.

V gene TRBV11-2 combines with J gene TRBJ1-5, with D possibly being TRBD1 (6 bases). Trimming stripped 3 bases from V and 6 bases from J, with 9 bases between. Germline V gene data show CDR1 as SGHAT and CDR2 as FQNNGV. The CDR3 runs to 13 residues. CDR3: CASSLGGLQPQHF. The CDR3 DNA sequence: TGTGCCAGCAGCTTGGGGGGGCTTCAGCCCCAGCATTTT.

The J gene is TRBJ2-3, the V gene TRBV5-4; TRBD1 aligns across 8 bases. Per the germline V gene, CDR1 is SGHNT and CDR2 is YYREEE (reference sequence). This CDR3 is built from 14 residues. V lost 4 bases to trimming and J lost 4 bases; unmatched junction nucleotides: 5. The CDR3 loop is CASSIRGLADTQYF. DNA of the CDR3: TGTGCCAGCAGCATCAGGGGGCTAGCAGATACGCAGTATTTT.

V and J are TRBV6-2 or TRBV6-3 and TRBJ1-1, with D possibly matching TRBD1 (6 bases). The CDR3 sequence is 13 residues long. V lost 6 bases, J lost 4 bases, and 12 bases lay in between. In germline, CDR1 is MNHEY, CDR2 SVGEGT. The CDR3 bases are TGTGCCAGCAGAACAGGGTGGGCCACTGAAGCTTTCTTT. Translating gives CASRTGWATEAFF.

This clonotype was seen many times. The V call is TRBV7-3, the J call TRBJ2-1; 11 bases align to TRBD2. This CDR3 has 15 amino acids. V shed 5 bases and J 5 bases; nucleotides not matched to a gene: 5. The V gene's germline CDR1 is SGHTA and CDR2 FQGTGA. The CDR3 protein is CASSPTSGTHNEQFF. For the CDR3, the DNA is TGTGCCAGCAGCCCGACTAGCGGGACACACAATGAGCAGTTCTTC.

This clonotype was seen ten or more times. V and J are TRBV6-2 or TRBV6-3 and TRBJ1-1; D is ambiguous. Germline-derived CDR1 and CDR2 are MNHEY and SVGEGT. Trimming took off 5 bases at V and 3 bases at J, with 16 bases between the two ends. The CDR3 is 15 amino acids. This CDR3 reads CASSQHPAGDTEAFF. In DNA form, the CDR3 reads TGTGCCAGCAGTCAACACCCGGCCGGGGACACTGAAGCTTTCTTT.

This clonotype was counted at least ten times. The chain combines TRBV7-6 with TRBJ2-5; D perhaps matches TRBD1 (8 bases). Trimming took off 5 bases at V and 2 bases at J, with 18 bases between the two ends. The CDR3 runs to 16 residues. Germline CDR1 reads SGHVS; CDR2 reads FNYEAQ. CDR3 in amino acids: CASSKRGDRSQETQYF. CDR3 sequence (DNA): TGTGCCAGCAGCAAACGGGGGGACAGGAGTCAAGAGACCCAGTACTTC.

The CDR3 protein is CASNQQGENTEAFF. The CDR3 DNA reads as TGTGCCAGCAACCAACAGGGGGAGAACACTGAAGCTTTCTTT. J is TRBJ1-1 and V is TRBV6-2 or TRBV6-3, with 8 bases lining up with TRBD1. This CDR3 is 14 amino acids long. The trim removed 7 bases at V and 1 base at J, leaving 5 bases unmatched. Germline lookup yields CDR1 MNHEY and CDR2 SVGEGT.

V and J are TRBV7-2 and TRBJ2-3; D is ambiguous. Germline V gives CDR1 SGHTA, CDR2 FQGNSA. V was clipped by 1 base and J by 4 bases, with 12 bases between them. This CDR3 contains 15 residues. DNA for the CDR3: TGTGCCAGCAGCTTAGAAGGTAGAATCGCAGATACGCAGTATTTT. Protein: CASSLEGRIADTQYF.

There are a few counts of this clonotype. The chain is built from TRBV12-3 or TRBV12-4 and TRBJ2-7, with 8 positions matching TRBD2. The junction had 6 bases not matched to a gene; V was cut back by 5 bases and J by 3 bases. The CDR3 totals 14 residues. CDR3 region: CASSRGLVGYEQYF. CDR3 DNA: TGTGCCAGCAGTAGGGGACTAGTTGGCTACGAGCAGTACTTC.

V and J are TRBV28 and TRBJ2-7, with D possibly TRBD1 on 5 matching bases. CDR1 is MDHEN, CDR2 SYDVKM, per germline. This CDR3 region has 15 residues. Trimming removed 3 bases at V and 5 bases at J, with 17 bases between. The CDR3 region is CASSFRQGIRHEQYF. Written as DNA, the CDR3 is TGTGCCAGCAGTTTTCGCCAGGGAATTCGCCACGAGCAGTACTTC.

The DNA of the CDR3 is TGTGCCAGCAGTTTCGACTCCCTCGCCTACAATGAGCAGTTCTTC. Translating it yields CASSFDSLAYNEQFF. J is TRBJ2-1 and V is TRBV28; no firm D call. V was cut by 3 bases and J by 2 bases, with 11 bases left in between. The CDR3 loop spans 15 amino acids. Germline values: CDR1 MDHEN, CDR2 SYDVKM.

This clonotype was observed a few times. The chain uses TRBV7-2 and TRBJ2-3; D is ambiguous. The CDR3 runs 12 residues. Germline loops: CDR1 SGHTA, CDR2 FQGNSA. V was cut by 4 bases and J by 2 bases, with 4 bases left in between. The CDR3 loop reads CASSSYTDTQYF. For the CDR3, the DNA is TGTGCCAGCAGCTCCTACACAGATACGCAGTATTTT.

V and J are TRBV29-1 and TRBJ2-7, with D tentatively TRBD1 or TRBD2 (5 bases each). The CDR3 loop spans 14 amino acids. The germline V gene has CDR1 SQVTM and CDR2 ANQGSEA. V was shortened by 4 bases and J by 5 bases, with 18 bases between the two germline ends. CDR3 DNA sequence: TGCAGCGTTGTCGAGGGGAAAGCGGTCCACGAGCAGTACTTC. Protein product: CSVVEGKAVHEQYF.

This clonotype has more than one count but fewer than ten. This chain uses TRBV29-1 with TRBJ2-7; 10 bases are shared with TRBD2. The CDR3 is 14 residues long. Germline V CDR1 and CDR2: SQVTM, ANQGSEA. The V segment lost 6 bases and the J segment 2 bases; nucleotides outside the gene matches: 7. CDR3 residues: CSVRTSGATYEQYF. CDR3 DNA: TGCAGCGTACGTACTAGCGGGGCCACCTACGAGCAGTACTTC.

At least ten counts were recorded for this clonotype. The V and J genes are TRBV18 and TRBJ1-5, with a possible D match to TRBD1 (5 bases). V dropped 5 bases and J dropped 4 bases, with 18 bases sitting between them. The CDR3 is made up of 16 amino acids. Germline-derived CDR1 and CDR2 are KGHSH and LQKENI. Written as DNA, the CDR3 is TGTGCCAGCTCATCCCCCGGGGGGGGGAAGAATCAGCCCCAGCATTTT. It translates to CASSSPGGGKNQPQHF.

This chain joins TRBV10-3 and TRBJ2-7; the match to TRBD2 covers 10 bases. Trimming at V came to 3 bases and at J to 7 bases, leaving 12 bases not matched to a gene. The CDR3 is 16 residues long. Germline lookup yields CDR1 ENHRY and CDR2 SYGVKD. CDR3 bases: TGTGCCATCAGTGACAGGTCTAGCGGGAGAACGGGGGAGCAGTACTTC. It specifies CAISDRSSGRTGEQYF.

This clonotype was counted between two and nine times. V usage is TRBV10-3 and J usage is TRBJ1-3; no firm D call. The CDR3 is 12 amino acids. Germline V CDR1 and CDR2: ENHRY, SYGVKD. The V end lost 3 bases, the J end lost 5 bases, and 5 bases lay between the germline ends. The CDR3: CAISDNRNTIYF. CDR3 nucleotides: TGTGCCATCAGTGATAATCGAAACACCATATATTTT.

This clonotype has just a few counts. The rearrangement uses TRBV19 and TRBJ1-2; the D is unclear. The length of the CDR3 is 14 residues. V lost 5 bases and J 0 bases, leaving 10 bases between the germline ends. From germline, CDR1 is LNHDA and CDR2 SQIVND (reference sequence). CDR3 sequence reads: CASSFRTANYGYTF. The CDR3 region has the DNA TGTGCCAGTAGTTTCCGGACCGCTAACTATGGCTACACCTTC.

A remark on this clonotype: Possible read error: a much larger clone is one base away. The chain recombines TRBV5-1 with TRBJ2-3; the D gene could be TRBD1 or TRBD2 (5 bases each). Germline V gene lookup returns CDR1 SGHRS and CDR2 YFSETQ. This CDR3 comprises 15 residues. This chain's CDR3 is CACSLSEGLADTQYF. CDR3 in DNA: TGCGCCTGCAGCTTAAGTGAGGGGCTTGCAGATACGCAGTATTTT.

This clonotype was seen ten or more times. The chain links TRBV20-1 to TRBJ2-5; TRBD1 is a possible D gene (6 bases). Germline V gives CDR1 DFQATT, CDR2 SNEGSKA (reference sequence). The CDR3 has 14 residues. Trimming pared 0 bases from V and 1 base from J, leaving 9 bases between. Here the CDR3 reads CSARDRGSQETQYF. The CDR3 nucleotides read TGCAGTGCTAGAGACAGGGGCAGCCAAGAGACCCAGTACTTC.